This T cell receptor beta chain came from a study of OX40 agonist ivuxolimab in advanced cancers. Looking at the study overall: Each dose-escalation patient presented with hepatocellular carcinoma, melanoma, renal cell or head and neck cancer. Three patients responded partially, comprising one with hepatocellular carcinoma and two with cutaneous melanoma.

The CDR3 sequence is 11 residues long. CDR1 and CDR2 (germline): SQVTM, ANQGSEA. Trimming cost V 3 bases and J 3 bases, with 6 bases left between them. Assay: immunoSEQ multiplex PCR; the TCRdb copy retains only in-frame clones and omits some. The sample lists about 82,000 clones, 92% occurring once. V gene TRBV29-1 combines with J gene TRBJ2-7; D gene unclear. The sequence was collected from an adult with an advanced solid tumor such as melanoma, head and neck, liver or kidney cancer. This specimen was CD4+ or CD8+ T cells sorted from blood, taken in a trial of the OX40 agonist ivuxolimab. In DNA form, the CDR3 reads TGCAGCGTTGAGGAATACTACGAGCAGTACTTC. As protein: CSVEEYYEQYF.